This TCR beta chain was found in a study of T cell clones after liver transplantation (dated by TCRdb to between 2018 and 2021). Background on the whole study: ITN030ST, the source of the samples, was a randomized trial that attempted immunosuppression withdrawal within 2 years of liver transplantation. Donor-reactive T cell clones were identified using TCRbeta sequencing after a pre-transplant mixed lymphocyte reaction and were then followed in post-transplant blood. As an antigen-independent comparator for the donor-reactive sequences, third party-reactive TCRbeta sequences from pre-transplant MLRs were identified as well. Three of the eight recipients were HCV-positive; the others were transplanted for non-autoimmune, non-viral indications. The subjects received no induction therapy and were kept on standard immunosuppression until randomization at 12-24 months post-transplant. To count as tolerant, a recipient had to stay completely off immunosuppression for at least one year without liver enzymes climbing beyond twice the upper limit of normal. Blood samples were collected pre-transplant, pre-randomization before withdrawal, and post-randomization after either complete withdrawal or failed withdrawal. The study cohort included 8 liver transplant recipients, of whom 3 were classified as tolerant and 5 as non-tolerant.

Using immunoSEQ, frozen genomic DNA was subjected to high-throughput TCRbeta CDR3 sequencing, a process that included PCR amplification, mapping, bias correction and internal controls. In the original analysis: Productive rearrangements were retained, and unique TCRbeta sequences were defined by the CDR3 nucleotide sequence together with the V and J gene. Donor-reactive sequences required at least 5-fold expansion in CFSE-low cells versus unstimulated pre-transplant cells and at least 0.01% frequency. To ensure at least 90% detection power, minimum frequency thresholds were set for each subject based on that subject's lowest-template unstimulated sample. Jensen-Shannon divergence between the top 1000 TCRbeta sequences after and before transplant was used to measure repertoire turnover. Two-sided Fisher's exact tests were used to test for changes in how often donor-reactive sequences were detected. Not all clones reach the TCRdb copy of this immuneACCESS table, which keeps in-frame sequences only. Checked studies attribute under half of the gap to unresolved V genes and leave the rest unexplained. The V and J calls and clone size are taken from that table; D and trimming were inferred from the DNA. Within this sample are over 70,000 clones, with 80% of them counted one time only. About 0.79% of the sample is taken by the ten largest.

This clone showed up just once. Its target antigen remains unknown. It has no much larger one-base neighbor in the sample; base qualities were not kept. Based on the germline V gene (reference sequence), the CDR1 and CDR2 sequences are SGHNT and YYREEE. The CDR3 measures 18 amino acids from cysteine to phenylalanine. The only DNA kept is the CDR3, 54 bases in frame from the first base. Ends trimmed: V by 1 base, J by 3 bases; bases unmatched to a gene: 13. Unstimulated PBMCs, after thawing, were stained for CD3, CD4 and CD8 and then FACS-sorted into CD3+CD4+ and CD3+CD8+ populations. All 8 studied subjects were randomized to withdrawal of immunosuppression. The Qiagen DNeasy Blood and Tissue Kit was used to isolate genomic DNA. Study-wide findings and limitations: Low numbers of available donor cells limited the measurable donor-reactive repertoire in two subjects. A greater decline was seen for donor-reactive sequences than for third party-reactive sequences, suggesting partial antigen-specific deletion unrelated to withdrawal success. When repertoire turnover was accounted for, significantly reduced detection of donor-reactive sequences was found in 7 of 8 subjects for CD4 and in 8 of 8 subjects for CD8. The conclusions were preliminary, being limited by small, heterogeneous patient numbers and by non-standardized post-transplant time points. A significant post-transplant decrease in circulating donor-reactive CD4 TCRbeta sequences was observed in 5 of 8 subjects, irrespective of tolerance or HCV status. Because no allograft tissue specimens were available, donor-reactive T cells may have migrated into the graft instead of being deleted.

This TCR came from a human patient who received a liver transplant. After a transplant, not all T cells may be the patient's own; some may come from the graft donor. The sequenced sample was CD4+ T cells from blood, obtained 12 months after liver transplant. The chain joins TRBV5-4 to TRBJ1-2; 9 bases in the junction line up with TRBD1. The CDR3 is CASSLLIGQGIRDYGYTF. The base sequence is TGTGCCAGCAGCTTGCTTATTGGACAGGGGATAAGGGACTATGGCTACACCTTC.